The 27 T cell receptor beta chains listed next were all sequenced from one sample in a study of cytotoxic CD8 clonotypes in ibrutinib-treated CLL. Method: immunoSEQ multiplex PCR; TCRdb's copy keeps in-frame clones and lacks some. Of hundreds of thousands of clones listed, 60% to 80% were seen once; the top ten hold 6% to 6.5%. The sequencing here drew on PBMCs, taken after 36 months of ibrutinib treatment. The receptors stem from a human donor with chronic lymphocytic leukemia.

This rearrangement joins TRBV4-2 to TRBJ1-1; 8 bases map to TRBD1. There are 14 residues in the CDR3. Trimming at V came to 0 bases and at J to 4 bases, leaving 1 base not matched to a gene. Germline CDR1 is LGHNA and CDR2 is YNFKEQ. The DNA of the CDR3 is TGTGCCAGCAGCCAAGAGGGGACAGGCACTGAAGCTTTCTTT. Residues: CASSQEGTGTEAFF.

The chain is built from TRBV2 and TRBJ2-3; D is tentatively TRBD1 or TRBD2 (6 bases each). CDR1 SNHLY and CDR2 FYNNEI come from the germline V gene. Trimming took 4 bases from V and 9 from J, leaving 17 bases between them. The CDR3 totals 14 residues. The CDR3 bases are TGTGCCAGCAGTGGGGGGGCTACCCCAGGAACGCAGTATTTT. Translating it yields CASSGGATPGTQYF. Drawing the rest from reference TRBV2 and TRBJ2-3, the complete variable domain is EPEVTQTPSHQVTQMGQEVILRCVPISNHLYFYWYRQILGQKVEFLVSFYNNEISEKSEIFDDQFSVERPDGSNFTLKIRSTKLEDSAMYFCASSGGATPGTQYFGPGTRLTVL.

The V gene is TRBV25-1, the J gene TRBJ2-3; 12 bases match TRBD2. The ends lost 8 bases at V and 3 bases at J; junction bases unmatched: 0. The CDR3 spans 13 residues. The germline V gene has CDR1 MGHDK and CDR2 SYGVNS. The CDR3 sequence is CASGLAGTDTQYF. CDR3 bases: TGTGCCAGCGGACTAGCGGGGACAGATACGCAGTATTTT.

This clone turned up a few times. CDR3 DNA sequence: TGTGCCAGCAGTTACCACGAAGGGACAGACGAGCAGTACTTC. Translation: CASSYHEGTDEQYF. V usage is TRBV6-5 and J usage is TRBJ2-7; TRBD1 agrees at 7 bases. V trimming: 2 bases; J trimming: 5 bases; junction bases outside the gene matches: 6. The CDR3 consists of 14 residues. Germline assignment: CDR1 MNHEY and CDR2 SVGAGI.

The V and J genes are TRBV11-2 and TRBJ1-6, with D uncertain. Trimming took off 7 bases at V and 0 bases at J, with 10 bases between the two ends. Germline V lookup: CDR1 SGHAT, CDR2 FQNNGV. CDR3 size: 15 residues. CDR3 in amino acids: CASNAWASYNSPLHF. The CDR3 DNA is TGTGCCAGCAATGCTTGGGCCTCCTATAATTCACCCCTCCACTTT.

In its sample, this clone was seen a few times. This rearrangement joins TRBV10-1 to TRBJ2-7, with D perhaps given as TRBD1 or TRBD2 (7 bases each). Per germline, CDR1 WNHNN and CDR2 SYGVQD (reference sequence). The CDR3 runs 16 residues. V lost 0 bases to trimming and J lost 3 bases, with 15 bases between them. Here the CDR3 reads CASSESQGGTDYEQYF. DNA for the CDR3: TGCGCCAGCAGTGAGTCTCAGGGGGGGACCGACTACGAGCAGTACTTC.

In this sample, this clone turned up once. The V call is TRBV28, the J call TRBJ2-7; 7 bases agree with TRBD1. Germline CDR1 and CDR2: MDHEN and SYDVKM. CDR3 length: 15 amino acids. V shed 7 bases, J shed 6 bases, and the junction held 15 bases outside the gene matches. CDR3 bases: TGTGCCAGCATAGGTGAGGGGGCGCAATCTAGCGAGCAGTACTTC. Protein sequence: CASIGEGAQSSEQYF.

V gene TRBV29-1 combines with J gene TRBJ1-1, with a weak D call TRBD1 (5 bases). The CDR3 covers 17 residues. The V end was cut by 0 bases, the J end by 0 bases, with 17 bases between. Germline values: CDR1 SQVTM, CDR2 ANQGSEA. CDR3 coding DNA: TGCAGCGTTGAAGATCAGTACGGGGACGGCTTGAACACTGAAGCTTTCTTT. Amino acid sequence: CSVEDQYGDGLNTEAFF.

This sequence joins TRBV7-9 and TRBJ1-1; no clear D gene. The length of the CDR3 is 13 residues. Germline V gene data show CDR1 as SEHNR and CDR2 as FQNEAQ (reference sequence). Trimming took 5 bases from V and 1 from J, leaving 8 bases between them. This CDR3 reads CASSPYRNTEAFF. The CDR3 coding sequence is TGTGCCAGCAGCCCTTACAGGAACACTGAAGCTTTCTTT.

This clone was counted between two and nine times. The chain is built from TRBV2 and TRBJ1-1; D may be TRBD1 (5 bases). The germline V gene encodes CDR1 SNHLY and CDR2 FYNNEI. The CDR3 is 14 residues long. V was trimmed by 6 bases and J by 0 bases, leaving 11 bases between them. CDR3 residues: CASSLGVMNTEAFF. CDR3 coding DNA: TGTGCCAGCAGCTTAGGGGTCATGAACACTGAAGCTTTCTTT.

This clone occurred once. The chain uses TRBV18 and TRBJ1-1; D ambiguous. This CDR3 is 14 amino acids long. In germline, CDR1 is KGHSH, CDR2 LQKENI. The V gene lost 5 bases and the J gene lost 4 bases, with 14 bases spanning the gap. The CDR3 spells CASSESLGRTEAFF. DNA for the CDR3: TGTGCCAGCTCAGAGAGTTTAGGGCGCACTGAAGCTTTCTTT.

The genes are TRBV5-1 and TRBJ1-2; weak D call: TRBD1 (5 bases). Trimming removed 0 bases at V and 2 bases at J, with 17 bases between. CDR3 length equals 17 residues. From germline, CDR1 is SGHRS and CDR2 YFSETQ. CDR3 protein: CASSLDTLAGRNYGYTF. CDR3 coding DNA: TGCGCCAGCAGCTTGGACACGTTGGCGGGACGGAACTATGGCTACACCTTC.

Note on this clone: Its ends do not fully match the called genes, so a read error is possible. This CDR3 reads CASSHRTSLF. The CDR3 coding sequence is TGTGCCAGCAGCCATAGGACTAGCCTCTTC. V and J are TRBV7-9 and TRBJ2-1; 8 bases are a match to TRBD2. CDR1 is SEHNR and CDR2 is FQNEAQ in the germline V gene (reference sequence). The CDR3 spans 10 residues. Full variable domain (rest looked up from reference TRBV7-9 and TRBJ2-1): DTGVSQNPRHKITKRGQNVTFRCDPISEHNRLYWYRQTLGQGPEFLTYFQNEAQLEKSRLLSDRFSAERPKGSFSTLEIQRTEQGDSAMYLCASSHRTSLFGPGTRLTVL.

The chain recombines TRBV6-6 with TRBJ2-1; D is unclear. Per germline, CDR1 MNHNY and CDR2 SVGAGI (reference sequence). The CDR3 loop spans 14 amino acids. V was pared by 0 bases and J by 4 bases, with 7 bases between. This CDR3 reads CASSYSRPYNEQFF. CDR3 bases: TGTGCCAGCAGTTACTCAAGGCCTTACAATGAGCAGTTCTTC.

There are a few counts of this clone. The J gene is TRBJ2-7, the V gene TRBV18; weak D call: TRBD2 (6 bases). V lost 4 bases, J lost 4 bases, and 14 bases lay in between. Germline loops: CDR1 KGHSH, CDR2 LQKENI. The CDR3 is made up of 14 amino acids. The CDR3 loop reads CASSLPGLNYEQYF. In DNA, the CDR3 is TGTGCCAGCTCACTACCGGGACTGAATTACGAGCAGTACTTC.

The genes are TRBV16 and TRBJ2-1, with 12 bases matching TRBD2. V lost 2 bases and J lost 4; bases outside the gene matches: 9. Germline loops: CDR1 KGHSY, CDR2 FQNENV. The CDR3 has 18 amino acids. CDR3 region: CASSQGLAGGPQYNEQFF. The CDR3 DNA follows: TGTGCCAGCAGCCAAGGCCTAGCGGGAGGGCCGCAGTACAATGAGCAGTTCTTC.

This clone was counted a few times. The genes are TRBV18 and TRBJ2-7; 14 nucleotides agree with TRBD2. The germline CDR1 and CDR2 sequences are KGHSH and LQKENI. This CDR3 is built from 19 residues. The J segment lost 6 bases and the V segment lost 3 bases, leaving 16 bases of the junction unmatched. CDR3 loop: CASSPTGIRLAGGPSEQYF. For the CDR3, the DNA is TGTGCCAGCTCACCGACGGGGATTCGACTAGCGGGAGGGCCTAGCGAGCAGTACTTC.

The chain is built from TRBV9 and TRBJ2-7; 7 bases fit TRBD1. With V trimmed by 4 bases and J by 2 bases, 9 bases remained unmatched. Germline V lookup: CDR1 SGDLS, CDR2 YYNGEE. The CDR3 is made up of 15 amino acids. The DNA of the CDR3 is TGTGCCAGCAGCTTTAGGACAGGCCAGGCCTACGAGCAGTACTTC. Translated, it gives CASSFRTGQAYEQYF.

The chain combines TRBV7-9 with TRBJ2-2; unclear D gene. The V gene's germline CDR1 is SEHNR and CDR2 FQNEAQ (reference sequence). The length of the CDR3 is 16 residues. The V gene lost 3 bases and the J gene lost 2 bases, with 13 bases spanning the gap. The CDR3 DNA reads TGTGCCAGCAGCTTCTCGGGCCCCCTTAACACCGGGGAGCTGTTTTTT. As protein: CASSFSGPLNTGELFF.

This chain connects TRBV5-1 to TRBJ2-6; D remains unclear. This CDR3 comprises 17 residues. Germline V gene lookup returns CDR1 SGHRS and CDR2 YFSETQ. The V end lost 0 bases, the J end lost 0 bases, and 10 bases lay between the germline ends. The CDR3: CASSLEAASSGANVLTF. In DNA, the CDR3 is TGCGCCAGCAGCTTGGAGGCAGCAAGCTCTGGGGCCAACGTCCTGACTTTC.

The chain links TRBV6-5 to TRBJ1-5; D unresolved. The germline V gene has CDR1 MNHEY and CDR2 SVGAGI. CDR3 size: 14 residues. Between the trimmed V and J ends, which lost 4 bases and 3 bases, there was a span of 10 bases. The CDR3: CASSLHGINQPQHF. The CDR3 coding sequence is TGTGCCAGCAGTTTACACGGTATCAATCAGCCCCAGCATTTT.

This clone showed up just a few times. The chain uses TRBV7-6 and TRBJ2-7; D not certain. V was cut by 5 bases and J by 5 bases, with 13 bases left in between. CDR1 SGHVS and CDR2 FNYEAQ come from the germline V gene. CDR3 size: 13 residues. In DNA, the CDR3 is TGTGCCAGCAGCGCCGGCCCCGGAGACGAGCAGTACTTC. Amino acids: CASSAGPGDEQYF.

The chain recombines TRBV28 with TRBJ2-2; D gene uncertain. Deletions cut 3 bases from V and 3 bases from J, with 8 bases between. CDR1 is MDHEN and CDR2 is SYDVKM in the germline V gene. The CDR3 is 14 residues long. For the CDR3, the DNA is TGTGCCAGCAGTTTTGGGGAAGACACCGGGGAGCTGTTTTTT. Amino acids: CASSFGEDTGELFF.

The J gene is TRBJ2-5, the V gene TRBV28, with D uncertain. The germline gives CDR1 MDHEN, CDR2 SYDVKM. The V end lost 2 bases, the J end lost 1 base, and 8 bases lay between the germline ends. The CDR3 contains 14 residues. The CDR3 DNA follows: TGTGCCAGCAGTTTAGCGGCTCCCCAAGAGACCCAGTACTTC. It specifies CASSLAAPQETQYF.

This rearrangement joins TRBV5-1 to TRBJ2-3, with a weak D call TRBD1 (5 bases). Germline V CDR1 and CDR2: SGHRS, YFSETQ. The CDR3 consists of 16 residues. The V gene lost 0 bases and the J gene lost 3 bases, with 14 bases spanning the gap. CDR3 sequence reads: CASSLGRRDRTDTQYF. The CDR3 nucleotides read TGCGCCAGCAGCTTGGGTCGCAGGGATCGGACAGATACGCAGTATTTT. Using reference TRBV5-1 and TRBJ2-3 for the parts outside the CDR3, the full variable domain is KAGVTQTPRYLIKTRGQQVTLSCSPISGHRSVSWYQQTPGQGLQFLFEYFSETQRNKGNFPGRFSGRQFSNSRSEMNVSTLELGDSALYLCASSLGRRDRTDTQYFGPGTRLTVL.

The chain employs TRBV20-1 and TRBJ2-1; no clear D gene. The CDR3 consists of 8 residues. CDR1 is DFQATT and CDR2 is SNEGSKA in the germline V gene (reference sequence). The CDR3: CSLNEQFF. Written as DNA, the CDR3 is TGCAGCCTCAATGAGCAGTTCTTC.

The rearrangement joins TRBV15 to TRBJ1-6; D not resolved. V shed 2 bases and J shed 9 bases, with 11 bases lying between them. The germline V gene has CDR1 LNHNV and CDR2 YYDKDF (reference sequence). The CDR3 consists of 14 residues. The CDR3 sequence: CATSRPREGSPLHF. The CDR3 region has the DNA TGTGCCACCAGCAGACCGAGGGAGGGTTCACCCCTCCACTTT.